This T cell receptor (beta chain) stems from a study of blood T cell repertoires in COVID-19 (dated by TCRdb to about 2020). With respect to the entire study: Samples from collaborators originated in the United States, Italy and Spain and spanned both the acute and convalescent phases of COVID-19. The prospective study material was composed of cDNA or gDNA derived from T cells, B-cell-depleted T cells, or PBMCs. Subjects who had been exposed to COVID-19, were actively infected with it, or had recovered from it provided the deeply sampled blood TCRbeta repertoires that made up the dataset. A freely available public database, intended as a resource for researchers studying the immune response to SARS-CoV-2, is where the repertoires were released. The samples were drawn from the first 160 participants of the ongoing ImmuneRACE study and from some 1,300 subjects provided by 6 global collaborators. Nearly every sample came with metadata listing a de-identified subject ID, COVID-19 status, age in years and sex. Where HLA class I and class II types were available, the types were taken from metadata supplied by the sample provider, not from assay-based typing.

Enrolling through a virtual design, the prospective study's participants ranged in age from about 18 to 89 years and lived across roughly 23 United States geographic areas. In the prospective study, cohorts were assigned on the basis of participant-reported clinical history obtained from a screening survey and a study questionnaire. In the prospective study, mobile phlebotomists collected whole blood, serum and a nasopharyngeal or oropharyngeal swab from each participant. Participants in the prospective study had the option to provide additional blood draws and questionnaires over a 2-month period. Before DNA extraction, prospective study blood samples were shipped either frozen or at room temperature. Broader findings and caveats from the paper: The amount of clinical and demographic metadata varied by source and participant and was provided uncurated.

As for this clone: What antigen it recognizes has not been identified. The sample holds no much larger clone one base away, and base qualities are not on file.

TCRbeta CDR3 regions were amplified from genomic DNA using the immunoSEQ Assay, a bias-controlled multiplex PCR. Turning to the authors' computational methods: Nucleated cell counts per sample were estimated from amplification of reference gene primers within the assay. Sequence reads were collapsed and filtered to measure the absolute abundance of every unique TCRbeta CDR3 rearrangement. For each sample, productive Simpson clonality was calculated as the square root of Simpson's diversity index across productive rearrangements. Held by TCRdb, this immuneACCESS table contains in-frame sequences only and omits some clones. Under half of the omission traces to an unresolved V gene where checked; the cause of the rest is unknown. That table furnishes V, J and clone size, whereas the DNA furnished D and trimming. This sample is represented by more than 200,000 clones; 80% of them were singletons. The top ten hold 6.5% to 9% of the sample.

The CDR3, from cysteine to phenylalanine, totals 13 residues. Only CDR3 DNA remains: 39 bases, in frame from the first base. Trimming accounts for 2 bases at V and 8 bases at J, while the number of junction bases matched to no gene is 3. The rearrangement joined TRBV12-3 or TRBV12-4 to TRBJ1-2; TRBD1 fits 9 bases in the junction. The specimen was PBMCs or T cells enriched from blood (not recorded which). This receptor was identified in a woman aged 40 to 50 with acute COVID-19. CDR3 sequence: CASSLRDRDGYTF. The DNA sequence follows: TGTGCCAGCAGTTTAAGGGACAGGGACGGCTACACCTTC.